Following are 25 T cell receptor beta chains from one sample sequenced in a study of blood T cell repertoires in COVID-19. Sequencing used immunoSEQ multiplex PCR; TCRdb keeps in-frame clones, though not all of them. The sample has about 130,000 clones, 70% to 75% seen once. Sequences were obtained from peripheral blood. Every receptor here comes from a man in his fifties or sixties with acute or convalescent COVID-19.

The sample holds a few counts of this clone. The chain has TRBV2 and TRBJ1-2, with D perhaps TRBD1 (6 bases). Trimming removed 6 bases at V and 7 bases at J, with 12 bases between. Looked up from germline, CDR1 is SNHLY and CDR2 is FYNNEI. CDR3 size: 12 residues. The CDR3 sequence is CASRLTGTGYTF. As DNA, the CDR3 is TGTGCCAGCAGACTAACAGGGACTGGCTACACCTTC.

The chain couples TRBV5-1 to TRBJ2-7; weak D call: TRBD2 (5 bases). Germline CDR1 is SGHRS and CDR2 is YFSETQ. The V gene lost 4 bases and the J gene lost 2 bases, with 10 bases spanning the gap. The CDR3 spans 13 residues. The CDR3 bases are TGCGCCAGCAGCCGGGGTTACCCCTACGAGCAGTACTTC. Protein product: CASSRGYPYEQYF.

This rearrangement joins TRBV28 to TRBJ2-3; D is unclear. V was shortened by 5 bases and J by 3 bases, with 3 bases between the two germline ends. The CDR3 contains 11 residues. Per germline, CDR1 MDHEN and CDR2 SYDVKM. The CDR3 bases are TGTGCCAGCAGTCAAACAGATACGCAGTATTTT. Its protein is CASSQTDTQYF.

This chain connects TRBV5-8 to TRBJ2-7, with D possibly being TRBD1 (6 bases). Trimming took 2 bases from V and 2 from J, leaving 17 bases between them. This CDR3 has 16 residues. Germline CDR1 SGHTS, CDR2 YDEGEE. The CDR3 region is CASSLQGRSLTYEQYF. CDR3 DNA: TGTGCCAGCAGCTTACAGGGAAGATCCTTAACCTACGAGCAGTACTTC.

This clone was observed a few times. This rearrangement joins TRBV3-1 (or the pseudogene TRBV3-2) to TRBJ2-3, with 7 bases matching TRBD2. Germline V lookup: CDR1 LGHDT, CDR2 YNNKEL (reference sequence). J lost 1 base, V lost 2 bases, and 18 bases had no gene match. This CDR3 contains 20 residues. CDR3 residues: CASSQHPRTGTIQRTDTQYF. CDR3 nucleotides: TGTGCCAGCAGCCAACACCCACGTACCGGGACTATCCAACGCACAGATACGCAGTATTTT.

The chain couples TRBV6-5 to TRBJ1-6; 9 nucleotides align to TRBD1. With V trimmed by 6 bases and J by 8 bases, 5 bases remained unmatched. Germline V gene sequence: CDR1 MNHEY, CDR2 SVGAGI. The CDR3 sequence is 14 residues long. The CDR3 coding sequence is TGTGCCAGCAGCGATTGGGACAGGGATTCACCCCTCCACTTT. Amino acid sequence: CASSDWDRDSPLHF.

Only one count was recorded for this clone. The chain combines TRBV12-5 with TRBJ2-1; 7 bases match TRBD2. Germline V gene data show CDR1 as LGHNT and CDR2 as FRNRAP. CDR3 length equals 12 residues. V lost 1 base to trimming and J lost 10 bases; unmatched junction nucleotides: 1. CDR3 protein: CASGLEGLEQFF. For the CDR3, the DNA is TGTGCTAGTGGTTTGGAGGGACTAGAGCAGTTCTTC.

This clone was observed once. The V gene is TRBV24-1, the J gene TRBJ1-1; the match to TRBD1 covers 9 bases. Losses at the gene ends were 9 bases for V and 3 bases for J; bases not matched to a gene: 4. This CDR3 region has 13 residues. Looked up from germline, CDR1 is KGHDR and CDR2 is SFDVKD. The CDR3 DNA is TGTGCCACCGAACAGGGGGCGGACACTGAAGCTTTCTTT. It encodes CATEQGADTEAFF.

CDR3 nucleotide sequence: TGTGCCAGCAGCCAAGCACAGGGAGGGCAACTGTTTTTT. It specifies CASSQAQGGQLFF. The chain links TRBV3-1 (or the pseudogene TRBV3-2) to TRBJ1-4; perhaps TRBD1 as D (6 bases). This CDR3 has 13 amino acids. Per germline, CDR1 LGHDT and CDR2 YNNKEL (reference sequence). Trimming removed 1 base from V and 12 bases from J, with 12 bases in between.

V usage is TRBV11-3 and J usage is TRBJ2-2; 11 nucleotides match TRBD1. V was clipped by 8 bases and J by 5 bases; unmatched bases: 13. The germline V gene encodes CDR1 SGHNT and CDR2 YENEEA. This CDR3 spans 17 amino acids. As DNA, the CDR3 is TGTGCCAGCTCTCCCGGTACCGGGACAGGGGGGACCGGGGAGCTGTTTTTT. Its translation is CASSPGTGTGGTGELFF.

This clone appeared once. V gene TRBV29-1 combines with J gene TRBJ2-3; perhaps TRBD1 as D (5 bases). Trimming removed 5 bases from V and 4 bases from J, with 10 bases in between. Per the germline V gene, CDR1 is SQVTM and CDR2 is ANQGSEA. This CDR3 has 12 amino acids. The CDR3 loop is CSVQVRADTQYF. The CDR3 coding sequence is TGCAGCGTTCAGGTCAGGGCAGATACGCAGTATTTT.

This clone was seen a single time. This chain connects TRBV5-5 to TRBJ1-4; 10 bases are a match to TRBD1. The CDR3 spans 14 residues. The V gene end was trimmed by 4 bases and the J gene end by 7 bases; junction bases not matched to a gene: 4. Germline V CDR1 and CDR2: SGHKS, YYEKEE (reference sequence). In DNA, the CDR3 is TGTGCCAGCAGCCCCGGGACAGGGGCTGAAAAACTGTTTTTT. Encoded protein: CASSPGTGAEKLFF.

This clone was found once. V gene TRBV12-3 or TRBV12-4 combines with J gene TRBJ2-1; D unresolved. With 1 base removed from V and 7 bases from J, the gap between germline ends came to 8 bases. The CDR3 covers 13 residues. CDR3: CASSLDFVNEQFF. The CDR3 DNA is TGTGCCAGCAGTTTAGATTTTGTAAATGAGCAGTTCTTC.

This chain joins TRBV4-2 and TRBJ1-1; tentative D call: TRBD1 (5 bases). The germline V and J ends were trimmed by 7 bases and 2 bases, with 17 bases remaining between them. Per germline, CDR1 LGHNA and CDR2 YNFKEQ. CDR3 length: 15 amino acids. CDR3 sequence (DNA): TGTGCCAGCAAATCTCAACCCACAGGTAACACTGAAGCTTTCTTT. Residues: CASKSQPTGNTEAFF.

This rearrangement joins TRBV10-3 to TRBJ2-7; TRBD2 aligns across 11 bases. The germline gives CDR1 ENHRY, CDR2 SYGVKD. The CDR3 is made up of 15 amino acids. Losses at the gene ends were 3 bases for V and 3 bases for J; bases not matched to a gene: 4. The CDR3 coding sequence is TGTGCCATCAGTGATCCCGGGACTAGCGGCTACGAGCAGTACTTC. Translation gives CAISDPGTSGYEQYF.

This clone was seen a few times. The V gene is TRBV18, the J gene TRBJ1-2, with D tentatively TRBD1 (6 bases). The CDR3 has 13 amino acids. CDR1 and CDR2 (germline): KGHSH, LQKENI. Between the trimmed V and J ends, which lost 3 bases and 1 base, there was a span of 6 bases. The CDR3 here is CASSPDSNYGYTF. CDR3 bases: TGTGCCAGCTCACCGGACAGTAACTATGGCTACACCTTC.

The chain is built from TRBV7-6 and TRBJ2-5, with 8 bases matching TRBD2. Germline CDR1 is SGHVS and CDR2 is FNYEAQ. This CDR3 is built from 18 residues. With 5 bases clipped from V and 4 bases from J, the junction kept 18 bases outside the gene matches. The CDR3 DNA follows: TGTGCCAGCAGCCCCCGTCTTGGGGTGCGGGGGGCAAGAGAGACCCAGTACTTC. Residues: CASSPRLGVRGARETQYF.

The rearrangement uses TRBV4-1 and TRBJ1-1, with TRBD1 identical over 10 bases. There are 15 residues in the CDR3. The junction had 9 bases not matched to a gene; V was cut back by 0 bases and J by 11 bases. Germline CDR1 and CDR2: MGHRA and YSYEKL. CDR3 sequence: CASSQDGTGAALAFF. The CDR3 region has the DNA TGCGCCAGCAGCCAAGATGGGACAGGGGCCGCCTTGGCTTTCTTT.

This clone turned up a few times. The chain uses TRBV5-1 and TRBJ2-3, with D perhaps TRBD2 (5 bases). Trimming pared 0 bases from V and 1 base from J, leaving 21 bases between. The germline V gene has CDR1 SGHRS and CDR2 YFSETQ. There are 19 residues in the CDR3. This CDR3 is CASSLEPSPSPTGTDTQYF. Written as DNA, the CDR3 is TGCGCCAGCAGCTTGGAACCTAGCCCTTCTCCCACGGGCACAGATACGCAGTATTTT.

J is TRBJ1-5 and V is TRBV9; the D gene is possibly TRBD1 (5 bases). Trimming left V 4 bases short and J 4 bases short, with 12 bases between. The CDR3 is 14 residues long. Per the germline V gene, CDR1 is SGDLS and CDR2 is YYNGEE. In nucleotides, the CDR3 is TGTGCCAGCAGCCGGGACTTTATTAATCAGCCCCAGCATTTT. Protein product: CASSRDFINQPQHF.

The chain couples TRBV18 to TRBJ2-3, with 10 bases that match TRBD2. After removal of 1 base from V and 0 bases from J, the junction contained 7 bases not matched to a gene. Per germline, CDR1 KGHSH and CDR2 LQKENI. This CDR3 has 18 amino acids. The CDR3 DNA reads TGTGCCAGCTCACCACAGTCTAGCGGGGGCCTTAGCACAGATACGCAGTATTTT. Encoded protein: CASSPQSSGGLSTDTQYF.

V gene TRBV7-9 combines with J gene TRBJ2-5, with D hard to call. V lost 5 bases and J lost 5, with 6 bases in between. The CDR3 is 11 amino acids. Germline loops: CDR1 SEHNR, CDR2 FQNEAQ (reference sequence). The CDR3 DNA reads TGTGCCAGCAGCAAGCTGGAGACCCAGTACTTC. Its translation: CASSKLETQYF.

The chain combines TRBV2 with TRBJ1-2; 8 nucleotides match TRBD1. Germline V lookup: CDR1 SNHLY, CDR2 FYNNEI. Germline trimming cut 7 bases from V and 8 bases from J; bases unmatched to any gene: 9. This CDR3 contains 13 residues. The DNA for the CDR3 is TGTGCCAGCAATCAGGGGGCTGCCGGGGGCTACACCTTC. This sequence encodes CASNQGAAGGYTF.

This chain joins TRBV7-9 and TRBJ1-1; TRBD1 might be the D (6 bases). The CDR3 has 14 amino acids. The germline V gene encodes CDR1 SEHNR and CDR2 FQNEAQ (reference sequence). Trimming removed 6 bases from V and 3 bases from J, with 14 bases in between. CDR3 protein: CASSPQGRDTEAFF. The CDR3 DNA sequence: TGTGCCAGCAGTCCTCAGGGGAGGGACACTGAAGCTTTCTTT.

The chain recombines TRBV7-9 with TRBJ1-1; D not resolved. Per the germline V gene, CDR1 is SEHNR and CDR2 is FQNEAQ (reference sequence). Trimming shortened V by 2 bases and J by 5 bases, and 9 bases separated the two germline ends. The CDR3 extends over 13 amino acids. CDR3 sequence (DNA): TGTGCCAGCAGCTTATCTGAGTTTACTGAAGCTTTCTTT. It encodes CASSLSEFTEAFF.